The 12 T cell receptor beta chains reported below all come from one sample, sequenced in a study of T cell clonality in common variable immunodeficiency. These TCRs are of unknown antigen specificity. The study, taken as a whole, reports: Fewer deletions and N-nucleotide insertions were reportedly seen in common variable immunodeficiency TCR beta sequences.

Profiled with immunoSEQ multiplex PCR; TCRdb holds only in-frame clones, not every one. The sample includes 40,000 or so clones, none of them occurring once. The sample was peripheral blood mononuclear cells. The receptors were sampled from a human donor with common variable immunodeficiency.

This clone was observed a few times. The CDR3 extends 3 residues past the end of the read, so its final part is completed from the germline J gene. This sequence joins TRBV29-1 and TRBJ2-7; D gene ambiguous. Germline V lookup: CDR1 SQVTM, CDR2 ANQGSEA. Trimming pared 3 bases from V and 3 bases from J, leaving 12 bases between. This CDR3 spans 13 amino acids. The covered CDR3 bases are TGCAGCGTTGAGGGCGACGGTTACTACGAG. Protein: CSVEGDGYYE. The whole CDR3 is CSVEGDGYYEQYF.

A few counts support this clone. From the germline J gene comes the end of the CDR3, since the read stops 3 residues before it. The chain has TRBV5-1 and TRBJ1-4, with D tentatively TRBD1 (5 bases). CDR1 and CDR2 (germline): SGHRS, YFSETQ. V lost 1 base, J lost 5 bases, and 9 bases lay in between. The length of the CDR3 is 14 residues. The CDR3 bases that were read are TGCGCCAGCAGCTTGACAGGCGCAAATGAAAAA. It encodes CASSLTGANEK. In full, the CDR3 reads CASSLTGANEKLFF.

This clone turned up a few times. Coverage ceases 3 residues before the CDR3 finishes, and the germline J gene fills in the end. The rearrangement uses TRBV2 and TRBJ2-7, with 9 bases matching TRBD1. CDR3 length: 13 residues. CDR1 is SNHLY and CDR2 is FYNNEI in the germline V gene. The V and J ends lost 7 bases and 5 bases, in that order; junction bases with no gene match: 6. CDR3 amino acids: CASNSRDRDEQYF. The DNA read from the CDR3 is TGTGCCAGCAACAGCCGGGACAGGGACGAG. Supplemented by reference TRBV2 and TRBJ2-7, the full variable domain reads EPEVTQTPSHQVTQMGQEVILRCVPISNHLYFYWYRQILGQKVEFLVSFYNNEISEKSEIFDDQFSVERPDGSNFTLKIRSTKLEDSAMYFCASNSRDRDEQYFGPGTRLTVT.

This clone was found many times. Read data end 3 residues before the CDR3 end; the end is taken from the germline J gene. The V call is TRBV20-1, the J call TRBJ2-1, with 9 bases fitting TRBD2. This CDR3 contains 15 residues. V lost 6 bases and J lost 6; bases outside the gene matches: 12. The germline CDR1 and CDR2 sequences are DFQATT and SNEGSKA (reference sequence). CDR3 in amino acids: CSAQGGLAGINEQFF. CDR3 bases read: TGCAGTGCCCAGGGGGGGCTAGCGGGAATCAATGAG.

Of note for this clone: The sequence runs out 3 residues before the end of the CDR3; the remainder is reconstructed from the germline J gene. The chain uses TRBV7-9 and TRBJ1-1, with TRBD1 matching 9 bases. Germline V lookup: CDR1 SEHNR, CDR2 FQNEAQ (reference sequence). The CDR3 spans 15 residues. After removal of 1 base from V and 7 bases from J, the junction contained 7 bases not matched to a gene. CDR3 sequence: CASSLGTGGVDEAFF. The sequenced part of the CDR3 DNA is TGTGCCAGCAGCTTAGGTACAGGGGGCGTTGATGAA. Looking up the rest from reference TRBV7-9 and TRBJ1-1 gives the full variable domain: DTGVSQNPRHKITKRGQNVTFRCDPISEHNRLYWYRQTLGQGPEFLTYFQNEAQLEKSRLLSDRFSAERPKGSFSTLEIQRTEQGDSAMYLCASSLGTGGVDEAFFGQGTRLTVV.

This clone was found many times. The DNA ends 3 residues before the CDR3 does, and the rest of the CDR3 is filled in from the germline J gene. The chain employs TRBV20-1 and TRBJ2-2, with D unclear. V was shortened by 3 bases and J by 4 bases, with 12 bases between the two germline ends. CDR1 is DFQATT, CDR2 SNEGSKA, per germline (reference sequence). There are 14 residues in the CDR3. The CDR3: CSASYSFSTGELFF. Incomplete CDR3 DNA: TGCAGTGCTAGTTATTCATTCAGCACCGGGGAG.

In this sample, this clone turned up many times. The read stops 3 residues short of the end of the CDR3; the missing end is completed from the germline J gene. The chain has TRBV20-1 and TRBJ2-1; 12 bases are a match to TRBD2. The CDR3 is made up of 15 amino acids. Germline CDR1 reads DFQATT; CDR2 reads SNEGSKA (reference sequence). V trimming: 5 bases; J trimming: 8 bases; junction bases outside the gene matches: 10. The CDR3 sequence is CSASRTSGKGDEQFF. CDR3 DNA (partial): TGCAGTGCTTCGCGGACTAGCGGGAAGGGGGATGAG.

This clone was seen a handful of times. The CDR3 end lies 3 residues beyond the end of the read and is filled in from the germline J gene. The rearrangement joins TRBV19 to TRBJ2-1; 12 positions match TRBD2. Germline CDR1 LNHDA, CDR2 SQIVND (reference sequence). Losses at the gene ends were 6 bases for V and 8 bases for J; bases not matched to a gene: 8. The CDR3 sequence is 15 residues long. The CDR3 region is CASSPGLAGVDEQFF. The sequenced CDR3 bases are TGTGCCAGTAGCCCGGGACTAGCGGGTGTCGATGAG.

Incomplete CDR3 DNA: TGTGCCAGTAGCAAGGTACAGGTCGGGGAGACC. Its translation: CASSKVQVGET. The whole CDR3 reads CASSKVQVGETQYF. The chain joins TRBV19 to TRBJ2-5; D perhaps matches TRBD1 (5 bases). Read coverage stops 3 residues before the CDR3 terminus; the germline J gene supplies the remainder. This CDR3 contains 14 residues. Germline V lookup: CDR1 LNHDA, CDR2 SQIVND (reference sequence). The V end was cut by 6 bases, the J end by 5 bases, with 16 bases between.

This clone was seen at least ten times. The sequenced part of the CDR3 DNA is TGTGCCAGCTCACCGCGGGACAGACCCCACGAG. Its translation: CASSPRDRPHE. The full-length CDR3 reads as CASSPRDRPHEQYF. The chain carries TRBV18 and TRBJ2-7; TRBD1 might be the D (7 bases). From the germline J gene comes the end of the CDR3, since the read stops 3 residues before it. V was trimmed by 3 bases and J by 5 bases, leaving 14 bases between them. The germline CDR1 and CDR2 sequences are KGHSH and LQKENI. The CDR3 is 14 residues long.

With respect to this clone: The read stops 3 residues short of the end of the CDR3; the missing end is completed from the germline J gene. The chain couples TRBV19 to TRBJ2-1; 8 nucleotides match TRBD1. CDR3 size: 18 residues. V dropped 5 bases and J dropped 4; count of bases not matched to a gene: 16. Germline values: CDR1 LNHDA, CDR2 SQIVND (reference sequence). This chain's CDR3 is CASSFDRGRGRGYNEQFF. The sequenced part of the CDR3 DNA is TGTGCCAGTAGTTTCGACAGGGGAAGGGGCAGGGGGTACAATGAG.

Many counts were recorded for this clone. The observed sequence ends 3 residues before the CDR3 terminus, with the missing tail filled in from the germline J gene. The chain links TRBV10-3 to TRBJ2-7; 9 bases align to TRBD1. J was trimmed by 0 bases and V by 3 bases; bases with no gene match: 3. The germline V gene has CDR1 ENHRY and CDR2 SYGVKD. The CDR3 is 15 amino acids. The CDR3 sequence is CAISDGTGTSYEQYF. The sequenced part of the CDR3 DNA is TGTGCCATCAGTGATGGGACAGGGACCTCCTACGAG.